This T cell receptor (beta chain) was obtained from a study of T-cell memory formation after mild COVID-19. Study-wide background: TCR clusters showed largely donor specificity.

From 5'RACE with constant-segment primers came TCR alpha and TCR beta cDNA libraries that carried sample barcodes and UMIs. One entry per CDR3 protein, called by TCRdb with MiXCR from the 5' RACE reads. The top ten clones hold 10% to 12% of a sample with about 210,000 distinct CDR3 sequences, 25% to 35% of them seen once. Whole-study results and caveats: CD4+ contracting clones lay mainly in CM and EM, CD8+ ones in EMRA.

Of note for this clonotype: What it binds is unknown.

The CDR3 runs to 15 residues. Looked up from germline, CDR1 is SGDLS and CDR2 is YYNGEE. V lost 0 bases to trimming and J lost 7 bases; unmatched junction nucleotides: 5. This sequence originates from an adult woman who had mild COVID-19 (a few samples of this study predate the infection). Cell type and time point are not known. Material for sequencing was PBMCs or a T cell subset sorted from them (not recorded which). The chain couples TRBV9 to TRBJ2-1; the match to TRBD2 covers 9 bases. The CDR3 protein is CASSVGGGARNEQFF. In DNA form, the CDR3 reads TGTGCCAGCAGCGTAGGCGGGGGGGCACGGAATGAGCAGTTCTTC.